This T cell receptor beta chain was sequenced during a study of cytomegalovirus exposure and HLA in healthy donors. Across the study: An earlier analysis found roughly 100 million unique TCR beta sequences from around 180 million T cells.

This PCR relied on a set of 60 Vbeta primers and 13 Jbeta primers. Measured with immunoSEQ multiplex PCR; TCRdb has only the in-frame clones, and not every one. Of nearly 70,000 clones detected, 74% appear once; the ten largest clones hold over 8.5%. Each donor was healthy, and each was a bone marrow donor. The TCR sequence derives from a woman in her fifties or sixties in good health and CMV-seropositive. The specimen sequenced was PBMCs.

The CDR3 here is CSVDRTRGTEAFF. For the CDR3, the DNA is TGCAGCGTTGACCGGACCAGGGGAACTGAAGCTTTCTTT. This chain joins TRBV29-1 and TRBJ1-1; possible D gene TRBD1, 6 bases. The CDR3 length is 13 residues. From germline, CDR1 is SQVTM and CDR2 ANQGSEA. V was trimmed by 3 bases and J by 5 bases, leaving 13 bases between them.